The rows below give T cell receptor beta chains drawn from one sample of a study of post-analysis software for immune sequencing data. TCRdb independently ran MiXCR on the PCR reads; one entry per CDR3 protein. The table has 600,000 to 700,000 distinct CDR3 sequences, roughly three fifths seen once. The sequencing input was blood. Receptors originate from a girl aged 2-10 years with multiple sclerosis. Each CDR3 is given with its conserved first and last residue.

TRBJ1-2	TRBV20-1	CSARTDRGNYGYTF
TRBJ2-5	TRBV12-3/TRBV12-4	CASSLGRGGQETQYF
TRBJ2-7	TRBV11-2	CTSSLDRRYEQYF
TRBJ2-1	TRBV2	CASGWIRSNEQFF
TRBJ2-1	TRBV7-8	CASSFQLGADEQFF
TRBJ1-4	TRBV6-5	CASSYLGRGPTNEKLFF
TRBJ2-3	TRBV4-1	CASSQVGGLTTDTQYF
TRBJ1-2	TRBV10-3	CAISGGSYGYTF
TRBJ1-4	TRBV7-8	CASSDGTDEKLFF
TRBJ2-1	TRBV2	CASRTVTGPTPEQFF
TRBJ1-2	TRBV7-2	CASSLGQTGGYTF
TRBJ2-5	TRBV7-2	CASSLAGTGGLGTQYF
TRBJ2-6	TRBV7-2	CAGSAWDVVLTF
TRBJ2-7	TRBV18	CASSPSDRAVFYEQDF
TRBJ2-7	TRBV29-1	CSVLRRGDYEQYF
TRBJ2-1	TRBV7-8	CASSLLGRKYNEQFF
TRBJ2-3	TRBV7-3	CASSSPAGGAQYF
TRBJ1-2	TRBV25-1	CASSEYSNRGDGYTF
TRBJ2-5	TRBV6-1	CASSRSSGTSGETQYF
NA	TRBV7-9	CASSVEAGPFGDEQFF
TRBJ1-1	TRBV5-1	CASSTTGAMNTEAFF
TRBJ1-2	TRBV5-1	CASSLKGANYGYTF
TRBJ2-3	TRBV7-2	CASSLADRGTDTQYF
TRBJ2-3	TRBV20-1	CSAHSGGSRASSGASTDTQYF
TRBJ1-2	TRBV10-3	CAIKPGQGPTNYGYTF
TRBJ2-3	TRBV10-3	CAISSGLATDTQYF
TRBJ2-5	TRBV10-3	CATSQGQQYQETQYF
TRBJ1-2	TRBV5-1	CASSRRPRENYGYTF
TRBJ2-1	TRBV2	CASRWDSNEQFF
TRBJ2-6	TRBV19	CASSIEGAPGANVLTF
TRBJ2-7	TRBV12-3/TRBV12-4	CASSPTSGGEKQYF
TRBJ1-1	TRBV5-1	CASSFLGQQNTEAFF
NA	TRBV6-2/TRBV6-3	CASRQGSGRAREQYF